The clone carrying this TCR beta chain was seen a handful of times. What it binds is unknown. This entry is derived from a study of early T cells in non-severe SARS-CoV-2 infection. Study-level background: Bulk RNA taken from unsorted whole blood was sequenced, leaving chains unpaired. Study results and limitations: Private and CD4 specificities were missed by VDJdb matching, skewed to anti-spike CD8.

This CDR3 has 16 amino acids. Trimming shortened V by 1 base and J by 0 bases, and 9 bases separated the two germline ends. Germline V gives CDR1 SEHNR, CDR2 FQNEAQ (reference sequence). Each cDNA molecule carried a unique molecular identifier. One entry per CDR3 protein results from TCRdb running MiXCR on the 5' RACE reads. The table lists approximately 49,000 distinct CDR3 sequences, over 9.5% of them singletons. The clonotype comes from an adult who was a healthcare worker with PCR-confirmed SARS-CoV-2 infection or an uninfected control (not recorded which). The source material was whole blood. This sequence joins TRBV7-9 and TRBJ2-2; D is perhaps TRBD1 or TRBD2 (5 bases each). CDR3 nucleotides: TGTGCCAGCAGCTTAGGGGGGTCCTCGAACACCGGGGAGCTGTTTTTT. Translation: CASSLGGSSNTGELFF.